This TCR beta chain was obtained from a study of cytomegalovirus exposure and HLA in healthy donors. Findings and caveats of the study: Researchers reported in a later analysis that a missense DCLRE1C variant was tied to TCR beta V- and J-gene trimming. As a later analysis revealed, most CMV-associated TCR beta chains appeared HLA-restricted. Prediction of most subjects' HLA-A and HLA-B alleles by TCR beta sequences was reportedly accurate.

On this clone itself: Antigen: not known.

Amplification used 60 Vbeta primers and 13 Jbeta primers. As originally analysed: There were around 77 million unique TCR beta chains by a later count, and some 10 million of them were shared. Sequenced by immunoSEQ multiplex PCR; TCRdb stores in-frame clones only, minus some. The V and J calls and clone size come from that table; D and trimming were worked out from the DNA. The sample data list 150,000 to 200,000 clones. In germline, CDR1 is SGHTA, CDR2 FQGNSA. With 5 bases removed from V and 3 bases from J, the gap between germline ends came to 16 bases. The CDR3 runs 15 residues. Source material: PBMCs. The TCR sequence derives from a woman between 18 and 30 years old in good health and CMV-seropositive. V usage is TRBV7-2 and J usage is TRBJ1-1; possible D gene TRBD1, 6 bases. The CDR3 DNA follows: TGTGCCAGCAGCAAGTGGGACAAATGGTACACTGAAGCTTTCTTT. Residues: CASSKWDKWYTEAFF.